This entry describes one T cell receptor beta chain. This sample is drawn from a study of blood T cell repertoires in COVID-19. The germline CDR1 and CDR2 sequences are SGHNT and YYREEE (reference sequence). The CDR3 extends over 14 amino acids. The V gene end was trimmed by 4 bases and the J gene end by 4 bases; junction bases not matched to a gene: 4. The assay was immunoSEQ multiplex PCR, and TCRdb's table has in-frame clones only and misses some. Of more than 95,000 clones detected, roughly nine tenths appear once; the ten largest clones hold approximately 6%. The receptor comes from a human donor in a cohort sampled during active COVID-19. The chain links TRBV5-4 to TRBJ2-1, with 8 nucleotides matching TRBD1. The sample comprised peripheral blood. CDR3 sequence reads: CASSRRQGYNEQFF. The CDR3 DNA reads TGTGCCAGCAGCCGGCGACAGGGGTACAATGAGCAGTTCTTC.